This is a list of T cell receptor beta chains from one sample in a study of shared clonotypes between healthy human individuals. Produced via immunoSEQ multiplex PCR; TCRdb's table is partial and in-frame only. The sample includes hundreds of thousands of clones, around 67% of them seen just once. Sequencing input: memory CD4+ T cells sorted from blood. Source of these receptors: a man aged 25-45 years in good health. The CDR3 runs from the conserved cysteine through the conserved F or W. Each record gives: V gene, J gene, CDR3 protein.

TRBV7-8	TRBJ2-7	CASSLGTSASYEQYF
TRBV5-8	TRBJ2-5	CASSRDLLKNF
TRBV2	TRBJ2-5	CASSGGATYQETQYF
TRBV7-2	TRBJ2-2	CASSHAGGPYTGELFF
TRBV18	TRBJ2-7	CASSPGLATYEQYF
TRBV11-3	TRBJ2-1	CASSSQGYANEQFF
TRBV7-8	TRBJ2-2	CASSLYGGITGELFF
TRBV28	TRBJ2-1	CASSFGTREQFF
TRBV11-2	TRBJ2-2	CASSPGGWSAGELFF
TRBV9	TRBJ2-3	CASSVDRFTDTQYF
TRBV2	TRBJ2-2	CASFTAGRVRELFF
TRBV18	TRBJ2-2	CASSLLTGELFF
TRBV30	TRBJ2-7	CALAGGPYEQYF
TRBV2	TRBJ2-5	CASSLVRQETQYF
TRBV19	TRBJ2-3	CASSIFPEAGRRRTQYF
TRBV6-6	TRBJ2-7	CASSSRRDSVYEQYF
TRBV27	TRBJ1-5	CASSPPWGANQPQHF
TRBV18	TRBJ2-7	CASSNLGLAGDEQYF
TRBV6-1	TRBJ2-1	CASSAGTLGYEQFF
TRBV14	TRBJ2-7	CASSQALISGSGRSSYEQYF
TRBV5-1	TRBJ2-1	CASSSGSGLVNEQFF
TRBV6-6	TRBJ1-4	CASITPQGGQGEKLFF
TRBV2	TRBJ2-5	CASSEARLVGTQYF
TRBV5-3	TRBJ2-3	CARGSGIDSRSDTQYF
TRBV7-9	TRBJ2-6	CAFQPRDRGPGANVLTF
TRBV7-9	TRBJ2-5	CASSPGTSGRETQYF
TRBV4-2	TRBJ1-3	CASSQPGQGALNTIYF
TRBV4-3	TRBJ2-7	CASSSGGYEQYF
TRBV20-1	TRBJ2-1	CSARGGQQRVF
TRBV5-4	TRBJ2-5	CASSYAGTRGETQYF
TRBV18	TRBJ2-5	CASSPNSGEGQTQYF
TRBV27	TRBJ1-1	CASSFAGVVDTEAFF
TRBV7-2	TRBJ2-1	CASSSRRSLAGGPHNEQFF
TRBV5-1	TRBJ1-4	CASSLSGVGEKLFF
TRBV6-1	TRBJ1-5	CASSAGGNQPQHF
TRBV6-5	TRBJ2-1	CASSYSRTGRATEQFF
TRBV4-3	TRBJ2-1	CASSQGRQPNNEQFF
TRBV28	TRBJ2-7	CASSFTGKGGEQYF
TRBV25-1	TRBJ2-5	CASSAGQGLGETQYF
TRBV6-1	TRBJ2-1	CASSGLDASSYNEQFF
TRBV13	TRBJ2-1	CASSPPPQGNEQFF
TRBV27	TRBJ1-5	CASSSGDSNQPQHF
TRBV7-8	TRBJ2-7	CASGRELYEQYF
TRBV28	TRBJ2-6	CASRLRYGAGANVLTF
TRBV30	TRBJ1-2	CASTGAGYGYTF
TRBV7-6	TRBJ2-2	CASSPMNRANTGELFF
TRBV7-2	TRBJ2-5	CASSPVGLAGGETQYF